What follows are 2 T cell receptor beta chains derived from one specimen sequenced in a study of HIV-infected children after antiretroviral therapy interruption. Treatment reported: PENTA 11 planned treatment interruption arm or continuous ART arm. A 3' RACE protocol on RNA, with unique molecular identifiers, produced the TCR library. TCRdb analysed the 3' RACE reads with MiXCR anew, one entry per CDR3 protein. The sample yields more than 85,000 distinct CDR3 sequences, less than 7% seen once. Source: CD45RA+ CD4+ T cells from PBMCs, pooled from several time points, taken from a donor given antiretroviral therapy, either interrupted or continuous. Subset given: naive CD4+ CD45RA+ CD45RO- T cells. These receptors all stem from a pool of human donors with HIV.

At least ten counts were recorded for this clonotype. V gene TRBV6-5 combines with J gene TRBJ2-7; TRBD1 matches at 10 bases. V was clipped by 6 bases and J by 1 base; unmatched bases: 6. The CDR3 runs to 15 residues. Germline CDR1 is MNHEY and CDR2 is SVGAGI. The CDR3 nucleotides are TGTGCCAGCAGGGGGGACAGGGGTGGTTCCTACGAGCAGTACTTC. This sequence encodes CASRGDRGGSYEQYF.

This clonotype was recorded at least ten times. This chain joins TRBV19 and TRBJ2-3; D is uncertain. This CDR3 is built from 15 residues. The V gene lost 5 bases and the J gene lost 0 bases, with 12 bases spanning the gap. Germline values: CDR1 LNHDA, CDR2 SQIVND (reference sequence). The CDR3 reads CASSPDRTSTDTQYF. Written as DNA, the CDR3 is TGTGCCAGTAGTCCGGATAGAACTAGCACAGATACGCAGTATTTT.